This TCR beta chain was recorded in a study of T cell repertoires in cytomegalovirus infection. Study as a whole: Matching HLA type and CMV infection were both indicated by public TCR beta signatures.

A single record per CDR3 protein comes from TCRdb applying MiXCR to the reads. The data hold roughly 500,000 distinct CDR3 sequences, with approximately 15% observed a single time. Many counts were recorded for this clonotype. Its antigen remains unknown. Looked up from germline, CDR1 is SGHKS and CDR2 is YYEKEE (reference sequence). The V and J ends lost 1 base and 2 bases respectively, with 14 bases between them. The CDR3 is 16 residues long. General study findings and limits: Carriage of CMV together with the relevant HLA was identifiable through cumulative public TCR beta family frequency. HLA-C-restricted TCR beta clonotypes specific for CMV led the ex vivo response.

The specimen sequenced was CD8+ T cells from PBMCs. This sequence was found in a human donor in good health (CMV status not recorded). Some clones in this sample may be carry-over from other donors' samples. V is TRBV5-5 and J is TRBJ2-3; no clear D. The CDR3 DNA reads as TGTGCCAGCAGCTTGTGGTTTGGAAGCCTCACAGATACGCAGTATTTT. This sequence encodes CASSLWFGSLTDTQYF.